These 3 T cell receptor beta chains share one sample of origin, sequenced in a study of cytomegalovirus exposure and HLA in healthy donors. Primers: 60 Vbeta forward and 13 Jbeta reverse. Repertoires were generated with immunoSEQ multiplex PCR, while TCRdb's copy carries only in-frame clones and drops some. Counted here are about 84,000 clones, more than 50% occurring once; the ten biggest clones make up about 15%. Sequencing input: PBMCs. Source of these receptors: a woman aged 40 to 50 in good health and CMV-seropositive.

This clone was found once. The chain combines TRBV7-2 with TRBJ2-5, with D maybe TRBD1 (5 bases). Trimming cost V 5 bases and J 2 bases, with 18 bases left between them. The V gene's germline CDR1 is SGHTA and CDR2 FQGNSA. This CDR3 region has 16 residues. CDR3 residues: CASSPRTRVPQETQYF. CDR3 bases: TGTGCCAGCAGCCCTCGAACCAGGGTTCCTCAAGAGACCCAGTACTTC.

On this clone itself: Other nucleotide sequences in the sample specify the same CDR3. This chain links TRBV7-2 with TRBJ1-4; possibly TRBD1 for D (6 bases). This CDR3 is 12 amino acids long. The V and J ends lost 4 bases and 8 bases respectively, with 8 bases between them. Germline values: CDR1 SGHTA, CDR2 FQGNSA. The CDR3: CASSSQGEKLFF. In nucleotides, the CDR3 is TGTGCCAGCAGCTCGCAGGGGGAAAAACTGTTTTTT.

This rearrangement joins TRBV18 to TRBJ2-5, with 11 bases matching TRBD1. CDR1 is KGHSH, CDR2 LQKENI, per germline. The CDR3 covers 15 residues. V trimming: 3 bases; J trimming: 4 bases; junction bases outside the gene matches: 4. The CDR3 sequence: CASSPTGQGAETQYF. CDR3 coding DNA: TGTGCCAGCTCACCTACCGGACAGGGGGCAGAGACCCAGTACTTC.